A single sample is the source of the 29 T cell receptor beta chains below, sequenced in a study of blood T cell repertoires in COVID-19. Assay: immunoSEQ multiplex PCR; the TCRdb copy retains only in-frame clones and omits some. The sample records 150,000 to 200,000 clones, roughly nine tenths being singletons. Sample: peripheral blood. The origin of the receptors is a man between 60 and 75 years old with active or convalescent COVID-19.

This chain joins TRBV12-5 and TRBJ1-1; tentatively, D is TRBD1 (6 bases). This CDR3 region has 13 residues. Germline V gene data show CDR1 as LGHNT and CDR2 as FRNRAP. V shed 9 bases and J shed 3 bases, with 14 bases lying between them. CDR3 in amino acids: CASDYEGDTEAFF. The CDR3, as DNA: TGTGCTAGCGATTATGAGGGGGACACTGAAGCTTTCTTT.

The chain carries TRBV7-9 and TRBJ2-3; the D is unclear. Germline V gene lookup returns CDR1 SEHNR and CDR2 FQNEAQ (reference sequence). This CDR3 is built from 12 residues. V was shortened by 5 bases and J by 3 bases, with 6 bases between the two germline ends. The CDR3 DNA is TGTGCCAGCAGCCCTAAGACAGATACGCAGTATTTT. Translation: CASSPKTDTQYF.

The chain carries TRBV28 and TRBJ1-1; D call uncertain. The CDR3 has 13 amino acids. V lost 4 bases, J lost 9 bases, and 15 bases lay in between. Per germline, CDR1 MDHEN and CDR2 SYDVKM. DNA of the CDR3: TGTGCCAGCAGTTATACATCGGGTGCCCAAGCTTTCTTT. As protein: CASSYTSGAQAFF.

The genes are TRBV12-5 and TRBJ1-4; D remains ambiguous. CDR1 is LGHNT, CDR2 FRNRAP, per germline. The CDR3 covers 16 residues. The V and J ends lost 0 bases and 0 bases respectively, with 8 bases between them. CDR3 bases: TGTGCTAGTGGTTTGGTAATCAGTGCAACTAATGAAAAACTGTTTTTT. Translating gives CASGLVISATNEKLFF. The variable domain in full, with the rest retrieved from reference TRBV12-5 and TRBJ1-4, is DARVTQTPRHKVTEMGQEVTMRCQPILGHNTVFWYRQTMMQGLELLAYFRNRAPLDDSGMPKDRFSAEMPDATLATLKIQPSEPRDSAVYFCASGLVISATNEKLFFGSGTQLSVL.

The chain employs TRBV11-2 and TRBJ2-3, with TRBD1 matching over 8 bases. Germline V CDR1 and CDR2: SGHAT, FQNNGV. This CDR3 has 15 residues. Losses at the gene ends were 2 bases for V and 7 bases for J; bases not matched to a gene: 8. As DNA, the CDR3 is TGTGCCAGCAGCTTAAGTTTTGGACAGGGCAATACGCAGTATTTT. Protein product: CASSLSFGQGNTQYF.

This chain joins TRBV27 and TRBJ2-7; no clear D gene. The CDR3 sequence is 10 residues long. Trimming took off 11 bases at V and 4 bases at J, with 9 bases between the two ends. Looked up from germline, CDR1 is MNHEY and CDR2 is SMNVEV (reference sequence). Written as DNA, the CDR3 is TGTGCCCCAAGAGTATACGAGCAGTACTTC. It codes for CAPRVYEQYF.

This rearrangement joins TRBV5-5 to TRBJ2-1; 13 positions agree with TRBD2. Germline V CDR1 and CDR2: SGHKS, YYEKEE (reference sequence). V lost 4 bases and J lost 5; bases outside the gene matches: 3. There are 15 residues in the CDR3. The CDR3 spells CASSRGLAGDNEQFF. The CDR3 DNA is TGTGCCAGCAGCCGAGGACTAGCGGGGGACAATGAGCAGTTCTTC.

V is TRBV19 and J is TRBJ2-6, with TRBD2 as a possible D gene (6 bases). V was clipped by 8 bases and J by 0 bases, with 17 bases between them. The CDR3 consists of 17 residues. Per germline, CDR1 LNHDA and CDR2 SQIVND (reference sequence). The CDR3 spells CASSIGVGGSGANVLTF. The CDR3 DNA follows: TGTGCCAGTTCCATAGGGGTCGGGGGCTCTGGGGCCAACGTCCTGACTTTC.

The chain uses TRBV7-9 and TRBJ1-2; D remains ambiguous. Germline V gene lookup returns CDR1 SEHNR and CDR2 FQNEAQ (reference sequence). This CDR3 spans 13 amino acids. V lost 8 bases to trimming and J lost 8 bases, with 18 bases between them. For the CDR3, the DNA is TGTGCCAGCCTCCTGACGGAGGTGGGAGGCTACACCTTC. As protein: CASLLTEVGGYTF.

The chain joins TRBV9 to TRBJ2-2; possible D gene TRBD2, 6 bases. With 0 bases removed from V and 5 bases from J, the gap between germline ends came to 20 bases. Germline CDR1 is SGDLS and CDR2 is YYNGEE. This CDR3 is built from 18 residues. CDR3 amino acids: CASSVAVSSGGGTGELFF. The CDR3 nucleotides read TGTGCCAGCAGCGTAGCGGTTAGTAGCGGAGGAGGGACCGGGGAGCTGTTTTTT.

This sequence joins TRBV7-3 and TRBJ2-3; possible D gene TRBD2, 6 bases. Per germline, CDR1 SGHTA and CDR2 FQGTGA. The CDR3 covers 15 residues. The V gene lost 5 bases and the J gene lost 0 bases, with 12 bases spanning the gap. The DNA for the CDR3 is TGTGCCAGCAGCCCGACCGGGACTAGCACAGATACGCAGTATTTT. This encodes CASSPTGTSTDTQYF.

This chain joins TRBV29-1 and TRBJ1-2; weak D call: TRBD1 (5 bases). This CDR3 has 14 residues. The germline CDR1 and CDR2 sequences are SQVTM and ANQGSEA. Trimming stripped 2 bases from V and 4 bases from J, with 14 bases between. CDR3 protein: CSVEQGKFSYGYTF. Here the CDR3 DNA reads TGCAGCGTTGAACAGGGCAAGTTTAGCTATGGCTACACCTTC.

The gene calls are TRBV5-1 and TRBJ1-6, with D unclear. Trimming took 3 bases from V and 10 from J, leaving 14 bases between them. Germline V gives CDR1 SGHRS, CDR2 YFSETQ. CDR3 length: 14 amino acids. CDR3 sequence (DNA): TGCGCCAGCAGCTCGGGAGTGATAAAATCACCCCTCCACTTT. Translated, it gives CASSSGVIKSPLHF.

The chain couples TRBV5-1 to TRBJ1-5; 7 bases match TRBD1. The CDR3 is made up of 15 amino acids. Trimming removed 2 bases from V and 10 bases from J; junction bases left unmatched: 12. The germline gives CDR1 SGHRS, CDR2 YFSETQ. The CDR3 region has the DNA TGCGCCAGCAGCTTACAGGGGTGGGGCAGAGGTCCCCAGCATTTT. This gives the protein CASSLQGWGRGPQHF.

The chain uses TRBV18 and TRBJ1-3; no clear D gene. This CDR3 has 14 amino acids. V was cut by 1 base and J by 3 bases, with 7 bases left in between. CDR1 is KGHSH and CDR2 is LQKENI in the germline V gene. The CDR3 DNA follows: TGTGCCAGCTCACCACGGGCACTTGGAAACACCATATATTTT. It yields the protein CASSPRALGNTIYF. The entire variable domain, with the rest obtained from reference TRBV18 and TRBJ1-3, is as follows: NAGVMQNPRHLVRRRGQEARLRCSPMKGHSHVYWYRQLPEEGLKFMVYLQKENIIDESGMPKERFSAEFPKEGPSILRIQQVVRGDSAAYFCASSPRALGNTIYFGEGSWLTVV.

This clone was recorded at least ten times. The rearrangement joins TRBV10-1 to TRBJ2-7; D is unclear. V gave up 5 bases and J gave up 3 bases, with 2 bases separating them. The CDR3 is made up of 10 amino acids. In germline, CDR1 is WNHNN, CDR2 SYGVQD (reference sequence). The CDR3 loop is CASSYYEQYF. CDR3 bases: TGCGCCAGCAGTTACTACGAGCAGTACTTC.

The rearrangement joins TRBV6-5 to TRBJ1-2; 10 bases align to TRBD1. The CDR3 sequence is 13 residues long. With 6 bases clipped from V and 6 bases from J, the junction kept 4 bases outside the gene matches. Germline V gene sequence: CDR1 MNHEY, CDR2 SVGAGI. DNA of the CDR3: TGTGCCAGCAGACGGACAGGGGGGAATGGCTACACCTTC. Translated, it gives CASRRTGGNGYTF.

This chain connects TRBV24-1 to TRBJ1-2; tentatively, D is TRBD1 (6 bases). V gave up 3 bases and J gave up 0 bases, with 10 bases separating them. The V gene's germline CDR1 is KGHDR and CDR2 SFDVKD. This CDR3 comprises 15 residues. This CDR3 is CATSDRDTANYGYTF. The CDR3, as DNA: TGTGCCACCAGTGATCGGGACACTGCTAACTATGGCTACACCTTC.

This clone showed up just a few times. CDR3 amino acids: CASSLDRDQPQHF. The CDR3 bases are TGCGCCAGCAGCCTCGACAGGGATCAGCCCCAGCATTTT. The chain joins TRBV5-1 to TRBJ1-5, with 7 bases lining up with TRBD1. Germline V CDR1 and CDR2: SGHRS, YFSETQ. There are 13 residues in the CDR3. The junction had 3 bases not matched to a gene; V was cut back by 4 bases and J by 5 bases.

V gene TRBV5-1 combines with J gene TRBJ1-1; D call uncertain. Trimming took 0 bases from V and 0 from J, leaving 9 bases between them. This CDR3 comprises 15 residues. Germline values: CDR1 SGHRS, CDR2 YFSETQ. The CDR3 is CASSLGPGVNTEAFF. The CDR3 DNA sequence: TGCGCCAGCAGCTTGGGACCCGGGGTGAACACTGAAGCTTTCTTT.

This clone was seen once. This chain joins TRBV6-6 and TRBJ2-7; TRBD1 aligns across 9 bases. J gave up 4 bases and V 5 bases, and 9 bases lay outside the gene matches. The CDR3 is 15 residues long. Germline V lookup: CDR1 MNHNY, CDR2 SVGAGI (reference sequence). Here the CDR3 DNA reads TGTGCCAGCAGTGACGGACAGGGGAGCATTTACGAGCAGTACTTC. Amino acid sequence: CASSDGQGSIYEQYF.

The chain joins TRBV12-3 or TRBV12-4 to TRBJ1-2; no clear D gene. V lost 7 bases, J lost 8 bases, and 8 bases lay in between. The CDR3 sequence is 10 residues long. The CDR3 bases are TGTGCCAGCAAAGGGAGGGGCTACACCTTC. The encoded protein is CASKGRGYTF.

The gene calls are TRBV27 and TRBJ2-1; tentatively, D is TRBD1 (6 bases). Trimming took off 2 bases at V and 6 bases at J, with 14 bases between the two ends. Per the germline V gene, CDR1 is MNHEY and CDR2 is SMNVEV (reference sequence). The CDR3 covers 15 residues. The CDR3 region is CASSLKRQVFNEQFF. The CDR3 coding sequence is TGTGCCAGCAGTTTAAAGAGACAGGTATTCAATGAGCAGTTCTTC.

The V and J genes are TRBV5-1 and TRBJ1-2; 11 nucleotides match TRBD1. V trimming: 0 bases; J trimming: 5 bases; junction bases outside the gene matches: 3. The CDR3 extends over 15 amino acids. In germline, CDR1 is SGHRS, CDR2 YFSETQ. CDR3 sequence reads: CASSLEDRGRYGYTF. CDR3 DNA: TGCGCCAGCAGCTTGGAGGACAGGGGGCGATATGGCTACACCTTC.

This chain uses TRBV18 with TRBJ2-1; 9 nucleotides match TRBD1. The germline gives CDR1 KGHSH, CDR2 LQKENI. V lost 5 bases to trimming and J lost 9 bases; unmatched junction nucleotides: 11. The CDR3 is 15 amino acids. DNA of the CDR3: TGTGCCAGCTCAGCCCGGGACAGGGTCGTCGGTGAGCAGTTCTTC. It codes for CASSARDRVVGEQFF.

The V call is TRBV18, the J call TRBJ2-7, with D maybe TRBD1 (6 bases). This CDR3 is 13 amino acids long. Germline V CDR1 and CDR2: KGHSH, LQKENI. V was trimmed by 4 bases and J by 3 bases, leaving 10 bases between them. CDR3 protein: CASSRDTYYEQYF. In DNA form, the CDR3 reads TGTGCCAGCTCACGGGACACCTACTACGAGCAGTACTTC.

The chain carries TRBV28 and TRBJ1-1; the D gene is possibly TRBD1 (5 bases). The CDR3 totals 14 residues. The V end was cut by 5 bases, the J end by 5 bases, with 15 bases between. From germline, CDR1 is MDHEN and CDR2 SYDVKM. The CDR3: CASSRGRLRTEAFF. The DNA of the CDR3 is TGTGCCAGCAGTAGGGGCCGACTTAGAACTGAAGCTTTCTTT.

The genes are TRBV7-9 and TRBJ1-5; 9 nucleotides align to TRBD1. Germline-derived CDR1 and CDR2 are SEHNR and FQNEAQ (reference sequence). The CDR3 contains 14 residues. J lost 4 bases, V lost 5 bases, and 3 bases had no gene match. CDR3 in DNA: TGTGCCAGCAGCCGGACAGGGGCGAATCAGCCCCAGCATTTT. Its translation is CASSRTGANQPQHF.

J is TRBJ2-1 and V is TRBV11-2; 9 nucleotides line up with TRBD1. The CDR3 totals 15 residues. The germline CDR1 and CDR2 sequences are SGHAT and FQNNGV. Trimming removed 3 bases from V and 5 bases from J; junction bases left unmatched: 5. CDR3 protein: CASSLGQGPHNEQFF. Here the CDR3 DNA reads TGTGCCAGCAGCTTGGGACAGGGTCCCCACAATGAGCAGTTCTTC.